Shown below are 13 T cell receptor beta chains from a single sample sequenced in a study of cytomegalovirus exposure and HLA in healthy donors (TCRdb year 2017). The library was built by means of the immunoSEQ multiplex PCR assay. For the multiplex PCR, a mixture combining 60 forward primers for TCR Vbeta segments and 13 reverse primers for TCR Jbeta segments was used. TCRdb took over this immuneACCESS table, retaining in-frame rearrangements with V and J assigned. Such tables are incomplete; in checked studies, under half of the missing clones stem from an unresolved V gene, and the remainder is unexplained. The sample table lists roughly 130,000 clones, roughly 80% of them with a count of one. Clones ranked in the top ten supply roughly 1.1% of the sample. Sequencing input: PBMCs. These receptors were taken from a boy younger than 18 in good health and CMV-seronegative.

The rearrangement links TRBV11-2 to TRBJ2-7; 11 bases align to TRBD1. The CDR3 loop spans 15 amino acids. CDR1 is SGHAT, CDR2 FQNNGV, per germline. V lost 5 bases to trimming and J lost 6 bases; unmatched junction nucleotides: 9. CDR3 sequence: CASSPDRGRIAEQYF. The CDR3 nucleotides read TGTGCCAGCAGCCCGGACAGGGGGCGTATCGCCGAGCAGTACTTC.

This chain joins TRBV7-8 and TRBJ2-7; maybe TRBD2 (5 bases). The CDR3 consists of 14 residues. In germline, CDR1 is SGHVS, CDR2 FQNEAQ. V lost 1 base and J 8 bases, leaving 15 bases between the germline ends. CDR3 region: CASSLGGRIDKQYF. CDR3 nucleotides: TGTGCCAGCAGCTTAGGTGGGAGAATCGACAAGCAGTACTTC.

This chain connects TRBV27 to TRBJ1-5, with a tentative D call TRBD1 (5 bases). Germline lookup yields CDR1 MNHEY and CDR2 SMNVEV (reference sequence). Deletions cut 1 base from V and 2 bases from J, with 9 bases between. The CDR3 spans 15 residues. CDR3 sequence reads: CASSLLGGGNQPQHF. In DNA form, the CDR3 reads TGTGCCAGCAGTTTATTGGGGGGAGGCAATCAGCCCCAGCATTTT.

The gene calls are TRBV19 and TRBJ2-2; 9 bases are a match to TRBD1. From germline, CDR1 is LNHDA and CDR2 SQIVND (reference sequence). V dropped 11 bases and J dropped 8; count of bases not matched to a gene: 9. This CDR3 is built from 13 residues. The CDR3 here is CALGDRAGGELFF. The CDR3 region has the DNA TGTGCCCTCGGGGACAGGGCGGGGGGGGAGCTGTTTTTT.

A remark on this clone: Other DNA sequences from this sample encode an identical CDR3 as well. The V and J genes are TRBV9 and TRBJ1-1; TRBD1 is a possible D gene (5 bases). Trimming cost V 2 bases and J 2 bases, with 7 bases left between them. Per germline, CDR1 SGDLS and CDR2 YYNGEE. This CDR3 spans 13 amino acids. The CDR3 sequence is CASSVGANTEAFF. Written as DNA, the CDR3 is TGTGCCAGCAGCGTTGGGGCTAACACTGAAGCTTTCTTT.

The chain employs TRBV4-1 and TRBJ2-1; TRBD2 might be the D (6 bases). The CDR3 extends over 18 amino acids. Trimming removed 3 bases from V and 1 base from J, with 19 bases in between. CDR1 and CDR2 (germline): MGHRA, YSYEKL. The CDR3 DNA reads TGCGCCAGCAGCCATGGGGGGAGAGCGGCCCGATCCTACAATGAGCAGTTCTTC. This sequence encodes CASSHGGRAARSYNEQFF.

This clone was seen a single time. The genes are TRBV5-4 and TRBJ2-7; TRBD2 matches 12 bases. J lost 0 bases, V lost 4 bases, and 5 bases had no gene match. Germline CDR1 is SGHNT and CDR2 is YYREEE (reference sequence). The CDR3 is 16 residues long. CDR3 amino acids: CASSPTSGSDSYEQYF. CDR3 in DNA: TGTGCCAGCAGCCCGACTAGCGGGAGTGACTCCTACGAGCAGTACTTC.

The rearrangement links TRBV15 to TRBJ2-7; no clear D gene. The germline CDR1 and CDR2 sequences are LNHNV and YYDKDF (reference sequence). V dropped 0 bases and J dropped 3 bases, with 6 bases sitting between them. This CDR3 is 13 amino acids long. CDR3 in amino acids: CATSRDSLYEQYF. CDR3 nucleotide sequence: TGTGCCACCAGCAGAGATAGTCTCTACGAGCAGTACTTC.

This clone was picked up many times. The chain carries TRBV29-1 and TRBJ2-1; TRBD1 might be the D (6 bases). This CDR3 is 12 amino acids long. The V gene's germline CDR1 is SQVTM and CDR2 ANQGSEA. Trimming took off 6 bases at V and 3 bases at J, with 9 bases between the two ends. The CDR3 region has the DNA TGCAGCGTCAGGGACAACTACAATGAGCAGTTCTTC. It encodes CSVRDNYNEQFF.

The V call is TRBV30, the J call TRBJ2-3; D is possibly TRBD2 (5 bases). This CDR3 is built from 11 residues. Trimming stripped 5 bases from V and 5 bases from J, with 8 bases between. Germline values: CDR1 GTSNPN, CDR2 SVGIG (reference sequence). The CDR3 reads CAWAGGDTQYF. DNA of the CDR3: TGTGCCTGGGCTGGAGGAGATACGCAGTATTTT. Full variable domain (rest looked up from reference TRBV30 and TRBJ2-3): SQTIHQWPATLVQPVGSPLSLECTVEGTSNPNLYWYRQAAGRGLQLLFYSVGIGQISSEVPQNLSASRPQDRQFILSSKKLLLSDSGFYLCAWAGGDTQYFGPGTRLTVL.

V is TRBV27 and J is TRBJ2-1; D remains ambiguous. Germline V gene data show CDR1 as MNHEY and CDR2 as SMNVEV (reference sequence). This CDR3 has 14 residues. The V end lost 2 bases, the J end lost 7 bases, and 12 bases lay between the germline ends. The CDR3: CASSLLSGWNEQFF. CDR3 nucleotides: TGTGCCAGCAGTTTACTGTCCGGGTGGAATGAGCAGTTCTTC.

This clone was recorded a few times. The J gene is TRBJ1-1, the V gene TRBV6-1; D call uncertain. The CDR3 has 13 residues. Germline V gives CDR1 MNHNS, CDR2 SASEGT. The V gene lost 7 bases and the J gene lost 2 bases, with 11 bases spanning the gap. The CDR3 nucleotides read TGTGCCAGCAATCAAAGGAGAAACACTGAAGCTTTCTTT. Amino acid sequence: CASNQRRNTEAFF.

This chain links TRBV10-1 with TRBJ2-1; the match to TRBD2 covers 8 bases. Germline CDR1 WNHNN, CDR2 SYGVQD (reference sequence). J gave up 1 base and V 7 bases, and 15 bases lay outside the gene matches. The CDR3 is made up of 18 amino acids. CDR3 DNA: TGCGCCAGCACTATAGGACGGGAGGGCCGGAAGTCCTACAATGAGCAGTTCTTC. Its translation is CASTIGREGRKSYNEQFF.